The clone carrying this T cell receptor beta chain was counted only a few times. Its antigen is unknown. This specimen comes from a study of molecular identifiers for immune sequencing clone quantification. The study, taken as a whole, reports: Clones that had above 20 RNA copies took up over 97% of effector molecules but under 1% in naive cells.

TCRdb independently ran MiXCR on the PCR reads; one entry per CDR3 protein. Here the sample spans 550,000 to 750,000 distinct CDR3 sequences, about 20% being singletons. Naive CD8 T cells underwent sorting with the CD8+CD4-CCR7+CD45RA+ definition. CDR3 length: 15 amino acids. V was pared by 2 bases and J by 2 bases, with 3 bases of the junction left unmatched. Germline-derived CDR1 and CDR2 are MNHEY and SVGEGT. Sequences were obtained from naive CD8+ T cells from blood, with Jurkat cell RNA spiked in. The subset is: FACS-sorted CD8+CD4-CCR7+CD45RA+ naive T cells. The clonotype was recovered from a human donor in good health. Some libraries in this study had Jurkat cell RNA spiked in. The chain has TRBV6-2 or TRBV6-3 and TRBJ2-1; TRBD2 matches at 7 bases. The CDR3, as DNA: TGTGCCAGCAGTTACCCTAGCGGTCCCTACAATGAGCAGTTCTTC. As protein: CASSYPSGPYNEQFF.